One and the same sample provided the 23 T cell receptor beta chains below, sequenced in a study of OX40 agonist ivuxolimab in advanced cancers. Some clones are missing from TCRdb's copy, which holds only in-frame ones; the method was immunoSEQ multiplex PCR. Here the sample spans approximately 33,000 clones, roughly 90% being singletons. This specimen was CD4+ or CD8+ T cells sorted from blood, taken in a trial of the OX40 agonist ivuxolimab. The receptors derive from an adult with an advanced solid tumor such as melanoma, head and neck, liver or kidney cancer.

This chain links TRBV29-1 with TRBJ2-7, with unresolved D. Per germline, CDR1 SQVTM and CDR2 ANQGSEA. This CDR3 comprises 13 residues. Between the trimmed V and J ends, which lost 0 bases and 0 bases, there was a span of 6 bases. CDR3 sequence: CSVEEGRSYEQYF. In DNA, the CDR3 is TGCAGCGTTGAAGAAGGGCGCTCCTACGAGCAGTACTTC.

The V gene is TRBV6-6, the J gene TRBJ1-1, with 8 bases aligning to TRBD1. The CDR3 loop spans 14 amino acids. J gave up 5 bases and V 4 bases, and 6 bases lay outside the gene matches. In germline, CDR1 is MNHNY, CDR2 SVGAGI (reference sequence). The CDR3 spells CASSLTGGRTEAFF. The CDR3 nucleotides are TGTGCCAGCAGTTTAACAGGGGGTCGAACTGAAGCTTTCTTT.

The count of this clone is one. V usage is TRBV19 and J usage is TRBJ1-1; D uncertain. Trimming stripped 3 bases from V and 2 bases from J, with 13 bases between. Germline assignment: CDR1 LNHDA and CDR2 SQIVND (reference sequence). This CDR3 region has 15 residues. The CDR3 protein is CASSIWLEGNTEAFF. The DNA for the CDR3 is TGTGCCAGTAGTATCTGGTTGGAGGGAAACACTGAAGCTTTCTTT.

CDR3 protein: CASSEGNTEAFF. The CDR3 nucleotides read TGTGCCAGTAGTGAGGGAAATACTGAAGCTTTCTTT. The chain carries TRBV19 and TRBJ1-1; D gene uncertain. CDR3 size: 12 residues. V was shortened by 5 bases and J by 5 bases, with 9 bases between the two germline ends. CDR1 and CDR2 from the germline V gene are LNHDA and SQIVND (reference sequence).

This sequence joins TRBV2 and TRBJ2-5, with 10 bases identical to TRBD2. This CDR3 has 13 residues. Germline V gene data show CDR1 as SNHLY and CDR2 as FYNNEI. V lost 6 bases and J lost 7; bases outside the gene matches: 5. CDR3 protein: CASRPGLATTQYF. The DNA for the CDR3 is TGTGCCAGCAGGCCGGGACTAGCGACGACCCAGTACTTC.

The CDR3 DNA is TGTGCCAGTAGTATAGCCGATCAGCCCCAGCATTTT. It yields the protein CASSIADQPQHF. The V call is TRBV19, the J call TRBJ1-5; D uncertain. Germline V gene sequence: CDR1 LNHDA, CDR2 SQIVND (reference sequence). The V gene lost 1 base and the J gene lost 5 bases, with 3 bases spanning the gap. The CDR3 runs to 12 residues.

This chain uses TRBV10-2 with TRBJ2-2, with D possibly matching TRBD2 (6 bases). Trimming shortened V by 8 bases and J by 4 bases, and 20 bases separated the two germline ends. This CDR3 spans 16 amino acids. Germline V gene sequence: CDR1 WSHSY, CDR2 SAAADI. The CDR3 spells CASSVWPGGTTGELFF. CDR3 DNA: TGCGCCAGCTCCGTTTGGCCCGGCGGGACCACCGGGGAGCTGTTTTTT.

The chain joins TRBV10-1 to TRBJ1-1; no clear D. The CDR3 length is 10 residues. V was shortened by 11 bases and J by 3 bases, with 7 bases between the two germline ends. The germline V gene has CDR1 WNHNN and CDR2 SYGVQD (reference sequence). The CDR3 DNA reads as TGCGCCGGTAAAGACACTGAAGCTTTCTTT. Translation gives CAGKDTEAFF.

The chain recombines TRBV27 with TRBJ1-5, with D possibly TRBD1 on 6 matching bases. The V end was cut by 8 bases, the J end by 3 bases, with 11 bases between. The CDR3 is 13 amino acids. The germline CDR1 and CDR2 sequences are MNHEY and SMNVEV (reference sequence). The CDR3 region has the DNA TGTGCCAGCCAGCCGGGGGCCAATCAGCCCCAGCATTTT. Amino acid sequence: CASQPGANQPQHF.

This chain uses TRBV6-5 with TRBJ2-4; the D gene is possibly TRBD1 (5 bases). This CDR3 has 13 residues. Trimming cost V 0 bases and J 13 bases, with 13 bases left between them. Germline values: CDR1 MNHEY, CDR2 SVGAGI. Here the CDR3 DNA reads TGTGCCAGCAGTTACTCAAGGACAAGCTCCCAGTACTTC. Its protein product is CASSYSRTSSQYF.

The chain uses TRBV11-2 and TRBJ1-1, with D possibly matching TRBD1 (5 bases). Trimming removed 2 bases at V and 0 bases at J, with 10 bases between. This CDR3 is built from 15 residues. Looked up from germline, CDR1 is SGHAT and CDR2 is FQNNGV. The CDR3 here is CASSLFADMNTEAFF. CDR3 DNA sequence: TGTGCCAGCAGCTTATTCGCGGACATGAACACTGAAGCTTTCTTT.

The V and J genes are TRBV19 and TRBJ2-5, with a possible D match to TRBD2 (5 bases). Germline CDR1 reads LNHDA; CDR2 reads SQIVND (reference sequence). The CDR3 is made up of 14 amino acids. V dropped 3 bases and J dropped 2 bases, with 10 bases sitting between them. The CDR3 is CASSIGVSQETQYF. DNA for the CDR3: TGTGCCAGTAGTATCGGGGTGTCGCAAGAGACCCAGTACTTC.

This chain connects TRBV9 to TRBJ1-1, with 7 bases that match TRBD1. The V gene's germline CDR1 is SGDLS and CDR2 YYNGEE. Losses at the gene ends were 0 bases for V and 0 bases for J; bases not matched to a gene: 11. This CDR3 has 18 residues. The CDR3 is CASSVEGGGGNMNTEAFF. As DNA, the CDR3 is TGTGCCAGCAGCGTAGAAGGGGGAGGGGGCAACATGAACACTGAAGCTTTCTTT.

The chain joins TRBV4-2 to TRBJ1-1; TRBD1 might be the D (6 bases). Germline CDR1 and CDR2: LGHNA and YNFKEQ. The CDR3 covers 14 residues. Deletions cut 1 base from V and 5 bases from J, with 11 bases between. CDR3 in amino acids: CASSQVQGGTEAFF. The CDR3 bases are TGTGCCAGCAGCCAAGTACAGGGTGGAACTGAAGCTTTCTTT.

V and J are TRBV5-5 and TRBJ2-1; the match to TRBD1 covers 9 bases. Germline loops: CDR1 SGHKS, CDR2 YYEKEE (reference sequence). The ends lost 2 bases at V and 6 bases at J; junction bases unmatched: 6. The CDR3 consists of 15 residues. CDR3 region: CASSLTGGAPNEQFF. CDR3 nucleotides: TGTGCCAGCAGCTTAACAGGGGGCGCGCCCAATGAGCAGTTCTTC.

The rearrangement uses TRBV6-1 and TRBJ2-7; D may match TRBD1 or TRBD2 (5 bases each). CDR1 is MNHNS and CDR2 is SASEGT in the germline V gene. V lost 5 bases to trimming and J lost 2 bases, with 13 bases between them. The CDR3 runs 14 residues. CDR3 in DNA: TGTGCCAGCAGTCCGGGGCAGGGCGCCTACGAGCAGTACTTC. It specifies CASSPGQGAYEQYF.

The chain links TRBV2 to TRBJ2-2; 10 bases match TRBD1. Trimming took 6 bases from V and 7 from J; bases not matched to a gene: 11. The CDR3 length is 16 residues. CDR1 is SNHLY, CDR2 FYNNEI, per germline. The chain's CDR3 is CASRNLGTGAGGELFF. The CDR3 nucleotides read TGTGCCAGCAGAAACCTCGGGACAGGGGCTGGCGGGGAGCTGTTTTTT. The whole variable domain, remainder taken from reference TRBV2 and TRBJ2-2, is EPEVTQTPSHQVTQMGQEVILRCVPISNHLYFYWYRQILGQKVEFLVSFYNNEISEKSEIFDDQFSVERPDGSNFTLKIRSTKLEDSAMYFCASRNLGTGAGGELFFGEGSRLTVL.

As for this clone: A far larger clone differs by one base, so this is likely a read error. Other DNA sequences from this sample encode an identical CDR3 as well. The gene calls are TRBV4-2 and TRBJ1-2; possible D gene TRBD1, 6 bases. The CDR3 has 14 residues. Germline lookup yields CDR1 LGHNA and CDR2 YNFKEQ. Trimming removed 0 bases from V and 4 bases from J, with 9 bases in between. This CDR3 reads CASSQDRGGYGYTF. As DNA, the CDR3 is TGTGCCAGCAGCCAAGATAGAGGGGGCTATGGCTACACCTTC.

The chain has TRBV30 and TRBJ2-5; 9 bases map to TRBD2. Germline CDR1 is GTSNPN and CDR2 is SVGIG (reference sequence). Unmatched junction bases numbered 9, after V lost 8 bases and J lost 5 bases. This CDR3 has 13 amino acids. This CDR3 reads CAGAGGPGETQYF. The CDR3 coding sequence is TGTGCCGGGGCGGGAGGGCCCGGGGAGACCCAGTACTTC.

The chain uses TRBV30 and TRBJ2-7; D might be TRBD1 or TRBD2, each matching 5 bases. With 2 bases removed from V and 2 bases from J, the gap between germline ends came to 7 bases. The CDR3 is 12 amino acids. Germline CDR1 GTSNPN, CDR2 SVGIG (reference sequence). CDR3 coding DNA: TGTGCCTGGAGTCTGGGGGCCTACGAGCAGTACTTC. Protein sequence: CAWSLGAYEQYF.

V and J are TRBV5-4 and TRBJ2-5; TRBD1 aligns across 7 bases. The J segment lost 5 bases and the V segment lost 4 bases, leaving 8 bases of the junction unmatched. Germline values: CDR1 SGHNT, CDR2 YYREEE (reference sequence). The CDR3 sequence is 14 residues long. In DNA, the CDR3 is TGTGCCAGCAGCGGAACAGGGGAAAGTGAGACCCAGTACTTC. It translates to CASSGTGESETQYF.

This rearrangement joins TRBV27 to TRBJ2-3, with a weak D call TRBD1 (6 bases). Trimming removed 5 bases from V and 2 bases from J, with 11 bases in between. The germline CDR1 and CDR2 sequences are MNHEY and SMNVEV (reference sequence). CDR3 length: 14 amino acids. The CDR3 loop reads CASSNRVYTDTQYF. Here the CDR3 DNA reads TGTGCCAGCAGTAACAGGGTTTACACAGATACGCAGTATTTT.

The gene calls are TRBV9 and TRBJ2-3; D ambiguous. CDR1 and CDR2 (germline): SGDLS, YYNGEE. The CDR3 has 15 amino acids. V was clipped by 0 bases and J by 2 bases, with 10 bases between them. The CDR3, as DNA: TGTGCCAGCAGCGTAGAAGGAACAAACACAGATACGCAGTATTTT. Its protein product is CASSVEGTNTDTQYF. The full variable domain, with the rest looked up from reference TRBV9 and TRBJ2-3, is DSGVTQTPKHLITATGQRVTLRCSPRSGDLSVYWYQQSLDQGLQFLIQYYNGEERAKGNILERFSAQQFPDLHSELNLSSLELGDSALYFCASSVEGTNTDTQYFGPGTRLTVL.